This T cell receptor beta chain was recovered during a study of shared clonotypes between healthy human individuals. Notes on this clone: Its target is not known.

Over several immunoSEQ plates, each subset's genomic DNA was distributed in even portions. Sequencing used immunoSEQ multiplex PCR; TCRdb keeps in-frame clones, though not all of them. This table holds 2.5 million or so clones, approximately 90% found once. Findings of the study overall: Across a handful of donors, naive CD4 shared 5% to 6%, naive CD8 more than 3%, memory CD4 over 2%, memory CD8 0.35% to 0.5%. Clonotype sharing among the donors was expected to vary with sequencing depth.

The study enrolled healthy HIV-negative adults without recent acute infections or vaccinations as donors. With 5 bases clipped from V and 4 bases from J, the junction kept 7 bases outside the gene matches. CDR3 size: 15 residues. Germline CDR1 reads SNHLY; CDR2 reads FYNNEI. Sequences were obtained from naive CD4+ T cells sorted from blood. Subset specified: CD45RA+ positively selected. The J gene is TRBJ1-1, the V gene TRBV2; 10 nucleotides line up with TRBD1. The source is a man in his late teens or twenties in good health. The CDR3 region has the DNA TGTGCCAGCAGTAACCAGGGACAGGGGATCACTGAAGCTTTCTTT. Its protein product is CASSNQGQGITEAFF. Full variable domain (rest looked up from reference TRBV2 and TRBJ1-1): EPEVTQTPSHQVTQMGQEVILRCVPISNHLYFYWYRQILGQKVEFLVSFYNNEISEKSEIFDDQFSVERPDGSNFTLKIRSTKLEDSAMYFCASSNQGQGITEAFFGQGTRLTVV.